Below, one T cell receptor beta chain is given with its context. Its target is not known. The second PCR ran roughly 6 to 11 cycles with a sample-barcoded 5' primer and J-beta primers. Each sample provided no less than 2.5 million CDR3-containing paired-end reads. TCRdb reanalysed the 5' RACE reads using MiXCR and keeps one entry per CDR3 protein. The table lists 1.5 million to 2 million distinct CDR3 sequences, around 35% of them singletons. This sample was taken from a study of blood T cells in healthy people across ages. General study findings and limits: Diversity was higher, and naive CD4+ cells more numerous, in long-lived donors than in aged donors.

The CDR3 has 14 residues. The germline V gene has CDR1 SGHDN and CDR2 FVKESK. The V gene is TRBV14, the J gene TRBJ2-5; perhaps D is TRBD1 or TRBD2 (6 bases each). The J call may be faulty, since TRBJ2-7 better matches the DNA end. This sequence was found in a woman in her twenties or thirties in good health. The specimen was blood. In DNA, the CDR3 is TGTGCCAGCAGCCAAGTATGGGGGGCTGACGAGCAGTACTTC. It is translated as CASSQVWGADEQYF.